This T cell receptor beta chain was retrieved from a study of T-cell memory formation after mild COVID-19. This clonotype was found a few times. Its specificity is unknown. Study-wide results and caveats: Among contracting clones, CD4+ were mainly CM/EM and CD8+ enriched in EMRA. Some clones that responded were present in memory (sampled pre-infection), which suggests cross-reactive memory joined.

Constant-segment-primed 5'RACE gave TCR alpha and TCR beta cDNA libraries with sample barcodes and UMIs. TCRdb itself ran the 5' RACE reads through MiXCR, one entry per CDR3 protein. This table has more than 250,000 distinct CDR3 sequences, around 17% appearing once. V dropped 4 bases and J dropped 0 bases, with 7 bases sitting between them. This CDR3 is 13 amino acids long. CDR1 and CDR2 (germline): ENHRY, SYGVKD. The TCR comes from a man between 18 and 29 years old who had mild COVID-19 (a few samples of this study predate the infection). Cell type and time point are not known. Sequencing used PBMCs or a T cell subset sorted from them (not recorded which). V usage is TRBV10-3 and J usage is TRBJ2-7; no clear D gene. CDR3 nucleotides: TGTGCCATCAGTGGCTCCCGCTCCTACGAGCAGTACTTC. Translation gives CAISGSRSYEQYF.